The clone carrying this T cell receptor (beta chain) appeared a few times. Its target is unknown. CDR3 length equals 13 residues. CDR1 and CDR2 from the germline V gene are MNHEY and SVGAGI. V was pared by 0 bases and J by 8 bases, with 4 bases of the junction left unmatched. This record comes from a study of PD-1 blockade in classical Hodgkin lymphoma. General study points: After ASCT, patients who started nivolumab under 1 year later were excluded. CD4+ TCR diversity, unlike CD8+, climbed significantly by C4D1. It was reported that newly diagnosed patients had less baseline TCR diversity than healthy donors.

Every patient experienced relapse after autologous stem cell transplantation, and brentuximab vedotin exposure varied. Under best response, outcomes were complete response, partial response or progressive disease. Profiled with immunoSEQ multiplex PCR; TCRdb holds only in-frame clones, not every one. In the table there are 95,000 to 100,000 clones, about 89% of which are singletons. This clonotype was sampled from a human donor with classical Hodgkin lymphoma. The chain couples TRBV6-5 to TRBJ2-7; 7 positions match TRBD2. The sample consisted of peripheral blood mononuclear cells (PBMCs), taken before the second cycle of nivolumab. In DNA form, the CDR3 reads TGTGCCAGCAGTTACTCGAAAAGCGGGAAGCAGTACTTC. It codes for CASSYSKSGKQYF.